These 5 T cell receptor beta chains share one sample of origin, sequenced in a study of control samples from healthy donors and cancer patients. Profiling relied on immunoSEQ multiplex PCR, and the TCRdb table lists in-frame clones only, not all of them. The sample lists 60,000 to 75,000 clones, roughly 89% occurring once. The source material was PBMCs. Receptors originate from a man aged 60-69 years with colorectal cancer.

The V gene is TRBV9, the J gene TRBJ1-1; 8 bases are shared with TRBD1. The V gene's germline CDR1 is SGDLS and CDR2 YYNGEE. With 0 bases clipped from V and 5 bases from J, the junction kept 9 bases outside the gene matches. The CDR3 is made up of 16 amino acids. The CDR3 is CASSVAQGATWTEAFF. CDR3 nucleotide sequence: TGTGCCAGCAGCGTAGCCCAGGGGGCTACTTGGACTGAAGCTTTCTTT.

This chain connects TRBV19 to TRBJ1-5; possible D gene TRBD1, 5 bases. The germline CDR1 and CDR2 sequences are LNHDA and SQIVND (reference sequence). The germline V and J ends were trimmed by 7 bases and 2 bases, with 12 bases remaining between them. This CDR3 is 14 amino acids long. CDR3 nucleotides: TGTGCCAGTATCTCGGGAGGGGGCAATCAGCCCCAGCATTTT. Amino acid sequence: CASISGGGNQPQHF.

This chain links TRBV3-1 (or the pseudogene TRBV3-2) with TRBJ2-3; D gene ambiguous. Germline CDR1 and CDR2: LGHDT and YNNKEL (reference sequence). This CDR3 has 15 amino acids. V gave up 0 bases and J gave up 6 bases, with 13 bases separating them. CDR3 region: CASSQEGNSGDTQYF. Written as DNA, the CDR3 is TGTGCCAGCAGCCAAGAAGGAAATAGTGGGGATACGCAGTATTTT.

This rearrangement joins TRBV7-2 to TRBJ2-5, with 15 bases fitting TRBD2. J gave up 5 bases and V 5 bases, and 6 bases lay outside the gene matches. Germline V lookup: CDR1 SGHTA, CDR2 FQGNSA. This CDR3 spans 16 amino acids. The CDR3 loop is CASSQFGLAGGETQYF. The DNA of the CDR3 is TGTGCCAGCAGCCAGTTCGGACTAGCGGGGGGGGAGACCCAGTACTTC.

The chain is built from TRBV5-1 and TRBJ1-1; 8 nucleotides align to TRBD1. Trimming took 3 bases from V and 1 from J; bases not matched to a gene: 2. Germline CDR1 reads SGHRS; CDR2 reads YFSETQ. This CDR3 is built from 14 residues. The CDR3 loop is CASSSRGRNTEAFF. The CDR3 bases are TGCGCCAGCAGCTCCAGGGGGCGGAACACTGAAGCTTTCTTT.